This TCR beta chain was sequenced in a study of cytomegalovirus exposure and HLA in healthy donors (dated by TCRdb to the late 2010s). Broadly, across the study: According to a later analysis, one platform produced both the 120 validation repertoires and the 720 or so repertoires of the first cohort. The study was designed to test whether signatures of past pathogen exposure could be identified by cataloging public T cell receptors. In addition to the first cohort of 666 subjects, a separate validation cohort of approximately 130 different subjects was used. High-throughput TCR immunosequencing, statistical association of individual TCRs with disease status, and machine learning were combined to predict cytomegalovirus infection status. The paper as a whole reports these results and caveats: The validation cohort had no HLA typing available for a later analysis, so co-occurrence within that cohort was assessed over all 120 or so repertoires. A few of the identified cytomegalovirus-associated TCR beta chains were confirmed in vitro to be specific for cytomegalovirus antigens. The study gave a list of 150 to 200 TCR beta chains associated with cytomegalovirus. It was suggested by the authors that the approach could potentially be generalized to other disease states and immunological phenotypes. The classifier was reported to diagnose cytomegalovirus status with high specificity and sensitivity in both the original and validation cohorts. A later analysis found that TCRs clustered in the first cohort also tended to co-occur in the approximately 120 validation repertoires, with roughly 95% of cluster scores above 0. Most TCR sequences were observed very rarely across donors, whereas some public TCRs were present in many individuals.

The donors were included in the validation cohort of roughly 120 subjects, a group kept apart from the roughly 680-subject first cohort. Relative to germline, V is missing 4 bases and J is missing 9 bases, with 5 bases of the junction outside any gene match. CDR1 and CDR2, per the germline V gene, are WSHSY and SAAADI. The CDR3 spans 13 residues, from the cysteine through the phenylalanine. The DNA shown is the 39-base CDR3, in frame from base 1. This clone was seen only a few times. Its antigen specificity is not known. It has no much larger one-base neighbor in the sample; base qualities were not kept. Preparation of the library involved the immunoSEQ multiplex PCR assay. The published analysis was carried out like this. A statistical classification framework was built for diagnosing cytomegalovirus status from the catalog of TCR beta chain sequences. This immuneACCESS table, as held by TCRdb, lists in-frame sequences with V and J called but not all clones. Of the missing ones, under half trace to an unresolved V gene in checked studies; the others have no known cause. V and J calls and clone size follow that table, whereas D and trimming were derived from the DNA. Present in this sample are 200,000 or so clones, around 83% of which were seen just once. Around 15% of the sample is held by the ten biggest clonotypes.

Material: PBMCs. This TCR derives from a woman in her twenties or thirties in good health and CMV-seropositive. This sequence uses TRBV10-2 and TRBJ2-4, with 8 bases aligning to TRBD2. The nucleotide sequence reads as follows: TGCGCCAGCAGTGCGGCGGGGGGCGGCATTCAGTACTTC. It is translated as CASSAAGGGIQYF.